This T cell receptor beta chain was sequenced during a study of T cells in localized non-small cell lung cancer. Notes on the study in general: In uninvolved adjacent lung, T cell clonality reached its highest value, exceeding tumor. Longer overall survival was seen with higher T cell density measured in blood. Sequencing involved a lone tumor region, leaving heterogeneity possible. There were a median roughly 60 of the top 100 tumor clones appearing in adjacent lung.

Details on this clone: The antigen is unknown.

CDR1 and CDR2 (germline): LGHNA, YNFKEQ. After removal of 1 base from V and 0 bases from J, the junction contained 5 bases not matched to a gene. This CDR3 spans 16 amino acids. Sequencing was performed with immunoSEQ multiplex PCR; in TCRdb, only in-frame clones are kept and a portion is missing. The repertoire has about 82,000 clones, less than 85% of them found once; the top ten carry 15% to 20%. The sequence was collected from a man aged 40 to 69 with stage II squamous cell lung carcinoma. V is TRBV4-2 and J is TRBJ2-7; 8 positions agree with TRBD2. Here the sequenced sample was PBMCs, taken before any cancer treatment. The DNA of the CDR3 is TGTGCCAGCAGCCAAGTAGCGGGGTTAAGCTCCTACGAGCAGTACTTC. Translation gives CASSQVAGLSSYEQYF.